This is a list of T cell receptor beta chains from one sample in a study of control samples from healthy donors and cancer patients. Only in-frame clones appear in the TCRdb table, and some are missing; sequencing was by immunoSEQ multiplex PCR. The table includes approximately 120,000 clones, about 87% detected once. The sample consisted of blood. The receptors shown here come from a man aged 60-69 years in good health. Each CDR3 is given with its conserved first and last residue. The order of the fields is CDR3 DNA, CDR3 protein, clone size, D gene, V gene, J gene. D genes are given only for firm matches. Not every row has a clone size; where given, it reads once, few, many or a size class.

TGTGCCAGCAGTGAGAGGGCGGGGGGTCTATTATACGAGCAGTACTTC	CASSERAGGLLYEQYF	-	TRBD2	TRBV2	TRBJ2-7
TGTGCCAGTAGTATATCACAGGGGAGAAGGACTGAAGCTTTCTTT	CASSISQGRRTEAFF	once	TRBD1	TRBV19	TRBJ1-1
TGTGCCAGCAGTAGACAGTTTCAAGAGACCCAGTACTTC	CASSRQFQETQYF	few	-	TRBV6-2/TRBV6-3	TRBJ2-5
TGTGCCAGCAATATCGACAGGGCCCCATTGGGCGCCTATGGCTACACCTTC	CASNIDRAPLGAYGYTF	-	TRBD1	TRBV2	TRBJ1-2
TGTGCCAGCAGCCCCGGGGGGGATGAAAAACTGTTTTTT	CASSPGGDEKLFF	-	-	TRBV9	TRBJ1-4
TGTGCCAGCAGTTATAAAAGGGAAGGCGGGGAGCTGTTTTTT	CASSYKREGGELFF	-	-	TRBV6-6	TRBJ2-2
TGTGCCAGCAGCGCCCGGGGGGGCGGGGAGACCCAGTACTTC	CASSARGGGETQYF	-	TRBD2	TRBV7-9	TRBJ2-5
TGTGCCAGCTCACCCCGGACAGGGTGGGGGATGAACACTGAAGCTTTCTTT	CASSPRTGWGMNTEAFF	once	TRBD1	TRBV18	TRBJ1-1
TGCGCCAGCGAGACTGGACAGGGGGCGAGAACTGAAGCTTTCTTT	CASETGQGARTEAFF	-	TRBD1	TRBV5-1	TRBJ1-1
TGTGCCAGTAGTATGACGGTCCTCAACACTGAAGCTTTCTTT	CASSMTVLNTEAFF	-	-	TRBV19	TRBJ1-1
TGTGCCAGCAGCCCTGGGACAGGTGGGTTCTACGAGCAGTACTTC	CASSPGTGGFYEQYF	-	TRBD1	TRBV5-6	TRBJ2-7
TGCGCCAGCAGCTTGGCCCCCGGGACAGGGGGCACACCCCTCCACTTT	CASSLAPGTGGTPLHF	-	TRBD1	TRBV5-1	TRBJ1-6
TGTGCCAGTAGATTACAGGCCCCAAGCACTGAAGCTTTCTTT	CASRLQAPSTEAFF	-	-	TRBV19	TRBJ1-1
TGCGCCAGCAGCCCCCGACTAGCGGGGGTTGGAGATACGCAGTATTTT	CASSPRLAGVGDTQYF	once	TRBD2	TRBV5-1	TRBJ2-3
TGTGCCAGCAGTTTACGGTCAGGACCGAACACTGAAGCTTTCTTT	CASSLRSGPNTEAFF	-	-	TRBV28	TRBJ1-1
TGTGCCAGCAGTGACAATAGAGGGGCCGGCGAGCAGTACTTC	CASSDNRGAGEQYF	-	-	TRBV6-2/TRBV6-3	TRBJ2-7
TGCGCCAGCAGCCCGAACCTAAACAGGGCGGTTGGCTACACCTTC	CASSPNLNRAVGYTF	-	-	TRBV5-1	TRBJ1-2
TGTGCCAGTAGTACGGGACAGCCCGCTTTGAATCAGCCCCAGCATTTT	CASSTGQPALNQPQHF	-	TRBD1	TRBV19	TRBJ1-5
TGCGCCAGCAGTGAATGGGTTCGCCCCCAGCATTTT	CASSEWVRPQHF	-	-	TRBV10-1	TRBJ1-5
TGTGCCAGTAGCTCGGAGGGCTCACCCCTCCACTTT	CASSSEGSPLHF	-	-	TRBV19	TRBJ1-6
TGTGCCAGCTCAGGTTACCCCTACAATGAGCAGTTCTTC	CASSGYPYNEQFF	-	-	TRBV25-1	TRBJ2-1
TGTGCCAGCCGGCGCGGGGGGGCCTCCAGCATTCAGTACTTC	CASRRGGASSIQYF	-	TRBD2	TRBV7-2	TRBJ2-4
TGTGCCACCAGCCGACGCGTCATGAACACTGAAGCTTTCTTT	CATSRRVMNTEAFF	-	-	TRBV15	TRBJ1-1
TGTGCCAGCAGTTTGGGGCTACACGGCACTGAAGCTTTCTTT	CASSLGLHGTEAFF	-	-	TRBV28	TRBJ1-1
TGTGCCAGCAGTTACAGTTCGGTCAGTAACTATGGCTACACCTTC	CASSYSSVSNYGYTF	few	-	TRBV6-2/TRBV6-3	TRBJ1-2
TGTGCCACCAGCAGAGGAAGGGGGACAGGACTCTTGAACTATGGCTACACCTTC	CATSRGRGTGLLNYGYTF	-	TRBD1	TRBV15	TRBJ1-2
TGTGCCAGCAGTGGAGTAAGCTCCTATAATTCACCCCTCCACTTT	CASSGVSSYNSPLHF	-	-	TRBV25-1	TRBJ1-6
TGTGCCAGCAGCTATGGGACAAACTATGGCTACACCTTC	CASSYGTNYGYTF	-	-	TRBV12-3/TRBV12-4	TRBJ1-2
TGTGCCAGCAGCTTCGGGACAGGGACTTCTGGAAACACCATATATTTT	CASSFGTGTSGNTIYF	-	TRBD1	TRBV5-8	TRBJ1-3
TGTGCCAGCAGTGAAGCGGACTCAACAGGGATAGTTGAAGCTTTCTTT	CASSEADSTGIVEAFF	-	-	TRBV6-1	TRBJ1-1
TGTGCCAGCAGTGGACAGGGTTATCAGCCCCAGCATTTT	CASSGQGYQPQHF	-	TRBD1	TRBV6-2/TRBV6-3	TRBJ1-5
TGTGCCAGCAGCCTGTGGACAGGGGGCACAGATACGCAGTATTTT	CASSLWTGGTDTQYF	-	TRBD1	TRBV5-6	TRBJ2-3
TGTGCCAGCAGTTTAACTTTGAGTTATGGCTACACCTTC	CASSLTLSYGYTF	-	-	TRBV28	TRBJ1-2
TGCGCCAGCAGCTTGGATATCTCGCGACCGATTTACACCTTC	CASSLDISRPIYTF	-	-	TRBV5-1	TRBJ1-2
TGTGCCAGCGTCTGGGGGAGCTCCTACAATGAGCAGTTCTTC	CASVWGSSYNEQFF	once	-	TRBV28	TRBJ2-1
TGTGCCACCAGTGATTCGTTCTTCTATGGCTACACCTTC	CATSDSFFYGYTF	-	-	TRBV24-1	TRBJ1-2
TGTGCCAGCAGGGGACGACAGGGGGCCGCCTATGGCTACACCTTC	CASRGRQGAAYGYTF	few	TRBD1	TRBV6-5	TRBJ1-2
TGTGCCTGGAGTGTCTACGACAGCGGGTTCTATGGCTACACCTTC	CAWSVYDSGFYGYTF	-	-	TRBV30	TRBJ1-2
TGTGCCAGCAGCCAAGTAGCGGGGGGGCCGGAGACCCAGTACTTC	CASSQVAGGPETQYF	-	TRBD2	TRBV3-1/TRBV3-2	TRBJ2-5
TGTGCCAGCAGCTTCTTTTCGACAGGGGGCTCCTACGAGCAGTACTTC	CASSFFSTGGSYEQYF	-	TRBD1	TRBV5-6	TRBJ2-7
TGTGCCAGCGGAGTATTAGGTGAAGCTTTCTTT	CASGVLGEAFF	-	-	TRBV28	TRBJ1-1
TGTGCCAGCTCACCACCCGGGACTCACGGTACCTACGAGCAGTACTTC	CASSPPGTHGTYEQYF	-	-	TRBV18	TRBJ2-7